The 20 T cell receptor beta chains below were found in one sample sequenced in a study of blood T cell repertoires in COVID-19. Data came from immunoSEQ multiplex PCR; TCRdb stores just in-frame clones and leaves some out. This sample has roughly 250,000 clones, with approximately 87% found just once. Sequencing was carried out using peripheral blood. The receptor source for this set is a woman aged 30 to 39 with COVID-19, enrolled during active disease.

In regard to this clone: This sample includes further DNA sequences coding for the same CDR3. This chain uses TRBV24-1 with TRBJ2-1; D ambiguous. CDR3 size: 12 residues. The V and J ends lost 4 bases and 6 bases respectively, with 6 bases between them. The germline CDR1 and CDR2 sequences are KGHDR and SFDVKD. CDR3 amino acids: CATSDLSNEQFF. The CDR3 nucleotides read TGTGCCACCAGTGACCTCAGCAATGAGCAGTTCTTC.

The chain has TRBV6-6 and TRBJ1-6, with D uncertain. From germline, CDR1 is MNHNY and CDR2 SVGAGI (reference sequence). V lost 8 bases to trimming and J lost 7 bases, with 12 bases between them. This CDR3 contains 13 residues. In DNA, the CDR3 is TGTGCCAGCTGCGAGACTGAGAATTCACCCCTCCACTTT. This gives the protein CASCETENSPLHF.

V and J are TRBV11-2 and TRBJ2-1; 9 nucleotides align to TRBD2. CDR1 is SGHAT and CDR2 is FQNNGV in the germline V gene. V dropped 1 base and J dropped 4; count of bases not matched to a gene: 8. CDR3 size: 17 residues. The CDR3, as DNA: TGTGCCAGCAGCTTAGTTCCCGGCGGGGGGGCTTACAATGAGCAGTTCTTC. It encodes CASSLVPGGGAYNEQFF.

The chain uses TRBV7-4 and TRBJ1-5, with 9 bases matching TRBD1. The CDR3 length is 21 residues. The ends lost 4 bases at V and 3 bases at J; junction bases unmatched: 22. Germline V lookup: CDR1 SGHVT, CDR2 SQSDAQ. The CDR3: CASSSSPESLNRDRVNQPQHF. CDR3 sequence (DNA): TGTGCCAGCAGCTCTAGCCCCGAAAGCCTTAACCGGGACAGGGTCAATCAGCCCCAGCATTTT.

The chain recombines TRBV6-5 with TRBJ1-2; possible D gene TRBD1, 6 bases. The germline V gene encodes CDR1 MNHEY and CDR2 SVGAGI. V shed 7 bases and J shed 7 bases, with 16 bases lying between them. This CDR3 is 13 amino acids long. The CDR3 DNA follows: TGTGCCAGCATTAAACAGGGATTCGGTGGCTACACCTTC. Protein sequence: CASIKQGFGGYTF.

V usage is TRBV5-4 and J usage is TRBJ2-7; 11 bases line up with TRBD1. V was clipped by 3 bases and J by 7 bases; unmatched bases: 9. Germline-derived CDR1 and CDR2 are SGHNT and YYREEE (reference sequence). The CDR3 contains 15 residues. The DNA for the CDR3 is TGTGCCAGCAGCTACGGACAGGGGGCCATTACTGAGCAGTACTTC. Protein product: CASSYGQGAITEQYF. Drawing the rest from reference TRBV5-4 and TRBJ2-7, the complete variable domain is ETGVTQSPTHLIKTRGQQVTLRCSSQSGHNTVSWYQQALGQGPQFIFQYYREEENGRGNFPPRFSGLQFPNYSSELNVNALELDDSALYLCASSYGQGAITEQYFGPGTRLTVT.

This clone was recorded a few times. The gene calls are TRBV6-6 and TRBJ1-1; weak D call: TRBD1 (6 bases). With 5 bases removed from V and 1 base from J, the gap between germline ends came to 8 bases. The germline CDR1 and CDR2 sequences are MNHNY and SVGAGI (reference sequence). The CDR3 sequence is 13 residues long. In DNA form, the CDR3 reads TGTGCCAGCAGTCCACAGGGGAACACTGAAGCTTTCTTT. Translated: CASSPQGNTEAFF.

The chain joins TRBV21-1 to TRBJ1-2; the table names TRBD1, a call not compared with the DNA. TRBV21-1 is a documented pseudogene. This CDR3 is 16 amino acids long. CDR3 coding DNA: TGTGCCAGCAGCAAAGTTCCGTGGCGCAGGTTATATGGCTACACCTTC. It translates to CASSKVPWRRLYGYTF.

The gene calls are TRBV6-2 or TRBV6-3 and TRBJ2-1; 8 positions agree with TRBD2. The CDR3 is 15 residues long. Germline-derived CDR1 and CDR2 are MNHEY and SVGEGT. V lost 4 bases, J lost 7 bases, and 9 bases stayed unmatched. CDR3 region: CASSFQPGGPNEQFF. CDR3 nucleotide sequence: TGTGCCAGCAGTTTCCAGCCGGGGGGGCCGAATGAGCAGTTCTTC.

This clone was found once. The V call is TRBV5-5, the J call TRBJ1-1; a weak D match, TRBD1 (5 bases). Between the trimmed V and J ends, which lost 4 bases and 4 bases, there was a span of 8 bases. Germline CDR1 reads SGHKS; CDR2 reads YYEKEE (reference sequence). The CDR3 covers 12 residues. CDR3 nucleotide sequence: TGTGCCAGCAGCAGGGGTTTCACTGAAGCTTTCTTT. It codes for CASSRGFTEAFF.

Worth noting for this clone: Other DNA sequences within the sample encode an identical CDR3. The CDR3 bases are TGTGCCAGCTCCCCCGGGAGCTACGAGCAGTACTTC. Its translation: CASSPGSYEQYF. J is TRBJ2-7 and V is TRBV18, with D possibly being TRBD2 (6 bases). Trimming took 6 bases from V and 3 from J, leaving 9 bases between them. The V gene's germline CDR1 is KGHSH and CDR2 LQKENI. The CDR3 extends over 12 amino acids.

The chain is built from TRBV18 and TRBJ2-5, with D hard to call. Germline lookup yields CDR1 KGHSH and CDR2 LQKENI. The CDR3 totals 14 residues. V lost 4 bases to trimming and J lost 2 bases, with 11 bases between them. CDR3 sequence reads: CASSHFDKQETQYF. CDR3 sequence (DNA): TGTGCCAGCTCACACTTTGACAAACAAGAGACCCAGTACTTC. Using reference TRBV18 and TRBJ2-5 for the parts outside the CDR3, the full variable domain is NAGVMQNPRHLVRRRGQEARLRCSPMKGHSHVYWYRQLPEEGLKFMVYLQKENIIDESGMPKERFSAEFPKEGPSILRIQQVVRGDSAAYFCASSHFDKQETQYFGPGTRLLVL.

In its sample, this clone was seen once. V is TRBV5-4 and J is TRBJ2-1, with D maybe TRBD1 (6 bases). Germline assignment: CDR1 SGHNT and CDR2 YYREEE (reference sequence). This CDR3 is built from 15 residues. V lost 0 bases to trimming and J lost 7 bases, with 14 bases between them. CDR3 in DNA: TGTGCCAGCAGCTTGGTCCAGGGGACGGGGAATGAGCAGTTCTTC. As protein: CASSLVQGTGNEQFF.

This chain links TRBV19 with TRBJ2-7; 10 positions agree with TRBD2. Germline V lookup: CDR1 LNHDA, CDR2 SQIVND (reference sequence). The CDR3 extends over 16 amino acids. V was clipped by 3 bases and J by 1 base; unmatched bases: 6. This chain's CDR3 is CASSMTSGGVSYEQYF. The CDR3 DNA is TGTGCCAGTAGTATGACGAGCGGGGGGGTATCCTACGAGCAGTACTTC.

This clone was seen a single time. This chain joins TRBV6-5 and TRBJ2-1, with 9 bases that match TRBD2. V gave up 6 bases and J gave up 7 bases; unmatched junction bases: 7. Germline V gives CDR1 MNHEY, CDR2 SVGAGI. The CDR3 has 14 amino acids. CDR3 sequence (DNA): TGTGCCAGCAGCCGCGGGGGGGGGAAAAATGAGCAGTTCTTC. Encoded protein: CASSRGGGKNEQFF.

The chain recombines TRBV7-9 with TRBJ1-6, with 7 bases that match TRBD1. This CDR3 comprises 13 residues. Germline CDR1 SEHNR, CDR2 FQNEAQ (reference sequence). After removal of 1 base from V and 9 bases from J, the junction contained 0 bases not matched to a gene. CDR3 protein: CASSLEGASPLHF. CDR3 in DNA: TGTGCCAGCAGCTTAGAGGGGGCTTCACCCCTCCACTTT.

V usage is TRBV5-5 and J usage is TRBJ2-5; 8 bases line up with TRBD2. V lost 4 bases, J lost 3 bases, and 8 bases stayed unmatched. The CDR3 has 15 residues. Germline lookup yields CDR1 SGHKS and CDR2 YYEKEE (reference sequence). CDR3 amino acids: CASSPVRGGEETQYF. The DNA for the CDR3 is TGTGCCAGCAGCCCGGTTCGGGGGGGCGAAGAGACCCAGTACTTC.

This chain uses TRBV5-1 with TRBJ2-6; D may be TRBD1 (5 bases). The V end lost 9 bases, the J end lost 1 base, and 14 bases lay between the germline ends. This CDR3 region has 15 residues. The germline CDR1 and CDR2 sequences are SGHRS and YFSETQ. The CDR3 loop reads CATTLQESGANVLTF. CDR3 DNA: TGCGCCACTACGCTACAGGAATCTGGGGCCAACGTCCTGACTTTC.

The chain joins TRBV15 to TRBJ2-1; TRBD2 is a possible D gene (7 bases). The CDR3 contains 13 residues. V was cut by 4 bases and J by 6 bases, with 10 bases left in between. Looked up from germline, CDR1 is LNHNV and CDR2 is YYDKDF (reference sequence). CDR3 sequence reads: CATSKGGGNEQFF. DNA for the CDR3: TGTGCCACCAGCAAGGGGGGGGGCAATGAGCAGTTCTTC.

The chain joins TRBV21-1 to TRBJ2-3; TRBD2, the D gene given by the table, was not confirmed from the DNA. TRBV21-1 is labeled a pseudogene. The CDR3 totals 18 residues. For the CDR3, the DNA is TGTGCCAGCAGCAAAAAAAGGACTAGCGGGGGGGGCACAGATACGCAGTATTTT. Protein sequence: CASSKKRTSGGGTDTQYF.